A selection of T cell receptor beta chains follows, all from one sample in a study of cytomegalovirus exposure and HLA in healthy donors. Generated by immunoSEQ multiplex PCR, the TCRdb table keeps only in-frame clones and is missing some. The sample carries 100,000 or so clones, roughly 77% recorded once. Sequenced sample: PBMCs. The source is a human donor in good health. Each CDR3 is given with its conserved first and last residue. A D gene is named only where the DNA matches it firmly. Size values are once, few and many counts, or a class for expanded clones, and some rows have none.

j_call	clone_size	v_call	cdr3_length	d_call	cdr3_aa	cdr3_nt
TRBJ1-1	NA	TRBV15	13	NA	CATSRAELDEAFF	TGTGCCACCAGCAGGGCGGAATTGGATGAAGCTTTCTTT
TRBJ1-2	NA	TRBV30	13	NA	CAWTGRDNYGYTF	TGTGCCTGGACGGGGAGGGATAACTATGGCTACACCTTC
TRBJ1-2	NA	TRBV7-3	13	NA	CASSPSSGGGYTF	TGTGCCAGCAGCCCATCATCCGGAGGAGGCTACACCTTC
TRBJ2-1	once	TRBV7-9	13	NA	CASSFPRGDEQFF	TGTGCCAGCAGCTTCCCCCGGGGTGATGAGCAGTTCTTC
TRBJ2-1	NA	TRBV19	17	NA	CASSPSKPGLLSGEQFF	TGTGCCAGTAGTCCTTCTAAGCCGGGACTCCTGTCGGGAGAGCAGTTCTTC
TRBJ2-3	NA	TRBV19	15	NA	CASSIAGDSTDTQYF	TGTGCCAGTAGTATAGCGGGGGATAGCACAGATACGCAGTATTTT
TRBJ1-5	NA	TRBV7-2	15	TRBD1	CASSSDRGQMQPQHF	TGTGCCAGCAGCTCGGACAGGGGGCAAATGCAGCCCCAGCATTTT
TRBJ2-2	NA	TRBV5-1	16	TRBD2	CASSSAGGLGTGELFF	TGCGCCAGCAGTTCCGCGGGAGGGCTGGGAACCGGGGAGCTGTTTTTT
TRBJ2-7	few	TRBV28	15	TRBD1	CASMTRDRASYEQYF	TGTGCCAGCATGACCCGGGACAGGGCCTCCTACGAGCAGTACTTC
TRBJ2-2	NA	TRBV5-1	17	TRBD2	CASSLRPGLAGTGELFF	TGCGCCAGCAGCTTAAGGCCGGGACTAGCGGGCACCGGGGAGCTGTTTTTT
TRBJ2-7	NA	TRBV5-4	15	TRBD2	CASSLDRGRIYEQYF	TGTGCCAGCAGCTTGGATCGCGGGAGGATCTACGAGCAGTACTTC
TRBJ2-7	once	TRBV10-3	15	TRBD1	CAISDGGRGSYEQYF	TGTGCCATCAGTGATGGGGGCAGGGGGTCCTACGAGCAGTACTTC
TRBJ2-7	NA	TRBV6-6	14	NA	CASRSPAGTYEQYF	TGTGCCAGCAGATCCCCTGCGGGCACCTACGAGCAGTACTTC
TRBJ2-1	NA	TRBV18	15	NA	CASSPDTPIYNEQFF	TGTGCCAGCTCACCAGACACCCCGATTTACAATGAGCAGTTCTTC
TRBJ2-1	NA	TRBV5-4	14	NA	CASSLDILYNEQFF	TGTGCCAGCAGCTTGGACATCCTCTACAATGAGCAGTTCTTC
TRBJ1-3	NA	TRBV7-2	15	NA	CASSIQVGSGNTIYF	TGTGCCAGCAGCATACAGGTCGGCTCTGGAAACACCATATATTTT